This T cell receptor beta chain was documented in a study of cytomegalovirus exposure and HLA in healthy donors (dated by TCRdb to about 2017). Regarding the research as a whole: An earlier analysis of several hundred of the donors reported 276 Gb of sequence data and some 120 million unique TCR beta sequences from 150 million to 200 million T cells. Approximately 300 gigabases of sequencing data and approximately 80 million unique TCR sequences were included in an early release covering 550 to 800 HLA-typed donors. About 5 DR-DQ haplotypes were handled as single units for association and clustering, since linkage in the cohort was strong. Typing coverage varied by locus: roughly 629-640 donors for A, B, C, DRB1 and DQB1; approximately 520 for DQA1; more than 600 for DPA1; some 470 for DPB1. In a later genetic analysis, genome-wide SNP genotypes for about 55% of the roughly 670 donors were used, and that subset was treated as a discovery cohort. The later analysis used no new phenotypic data to find candidate immune exposures, relying instead on TCR beta sequences and their occurrence across donors. In an earlier analysis of a few hundred of the donors, high-throughput TCR beta sequencing was used to judge whether each TCR beta V gene segment behaved as functional or pseudogenic. To predict cytomegalovirus infection status, the study brought together high-throughput TCR immunosequencing, statistical association of individual TCRs with disease status, and machine learning. A separate validation cohort of 100 to 150 different subjects was used in addition to the approximately 700-subject first cohort. The study aimed to test whether cataloging public T cell receptors could reveal signatures of past pathogen exposure. Among the roughly 400 genotyped donors, around 81% belonged to the genetic ancestry cluster associated with self-reported Caucasian donors. A later analysis re-analyzed previously published TCR beta repertoires from 500 to 700 donors and added high-resolution HLA genotyping to study TCR occurrence patterns. Donor age, sex, ethnicity and CMV serostatus were compiled alongside the repertoire data. On average, 235,054 unique TCR beta nucleotide sequences were sequenced per donor among 398 genotyped donors of the cohort, with 15% to 20% of those sequences being non-productive. Every discovery cohort repertoire had been produced on one sequencing platform. Using immunosequencing, the study profiled T cell repertoires from 666 subjects and related those repertoires to cytomegalovirus serostatus. Class I and class II HLA loci were covered by the typing at four-digit resolution. What the authors observed across the whole study: According to a later genetic analysis, donors in an Asian-associated ancestry cluster had fewer N-insertions in productive TCRs than the approximately 670-donor mean. A later genetic analysis associated a missense DCLRE1C variant with V-gene and J-gene trimming of TCR beta chains, and an independent cohort replicated the association. Some IMGT-functional V segments, including TRBV6-2 and TRBV6-3, could not be distinguished by the 87-base-pair reads and were therefore excluded. According to a later analysis, most CMV-associated TCR beta chains appeared to be HLA-restricted, and the HLA associations seemed to be driven largely by CMV exposure. The study gave a list of 150 to 200 TCR beta chains associated with cytomegalovirus. The authors suggested that the approach could potentially be extended to other disease states and immunological phenotypes. An earlier analysis of 450 to 750 of the donors showed that most TCR beta V segments appeared in productive rearrangements either about 87% or about 30% of the time, which broadly matched IMGT annotations. In both the original and validation cohorts, the classifier was reported to diagnose cytomegalovirus status with high specificity and sensitivity. While some public TCRs were present in many individuals, most TCR sequences turned up only very rarely across donors. In vitro tests confirmed that a few of the cytomegalovirus-associated TCR beta chains recognize cytomegalovirus antigens. Linkage disequilibrium might explain the correlated functional status among segregating V segments, but an unknown experimental factor could not be excluded. In a later analysis, HLA-associated TCR beta chains were found to be more clonally expanded and to have lower generation probabilities than equally common non-associated chains. Because HLA typing was missing for some donors at each locus, association tests included only the typed subset. In a later analysis, TCR association rates were found to vary across HLA loci, with the most associated TCRs seen for DRB1 alleles and the fewest for HLA-C alleles. In a later analysis, some 18,000 TCR beta sequences were associated with specific HLA alleles at a false discovery rate of 0.05. Strong co-occurrence of HLA alleles, especially DR and DQ, made assigning TCR associations to individual alleles difficult. The sequencing pipeline was judged likely to have produced a cluster of highly shared sequence variants as a technical artifact. In a later analysis, several top co-occurrence clusters were reported to appear linked to parvovirus B19, influenza, CMV and Epstein-Barr virus. A further reported finding was that TCR beta sequences accurately predicted the HLA-A and HLA-B alleles for most subjects in the first cohort. Roughly 15 rarely observed V segments, including chromosome 9 orphons, were excluded from the earlier analysis of about 500 of the donors because counts were too low. In this cohort, only TCR beta chains were sequenced, and detectable features were limited by the absence of alpha or paired-chain data. Roughly uniform sequencing depth across donors was assumed in presence/absence analyses, although this assumption may not hold. The only immune exposure information available for the cohort was CMV serostatus.

The library was prepared using the immunoSEQ multiplex PCR assay. The multiplex PCR relied on a mix of 60 forward primers for TCR Vbeta segments and 13 reverse primers for TCR Jbeta segments. The CDR3 region of rearranged TCR beta genes was amplified from genomic DNA by a multiplex PCR assay. On the Illumina HiSeq System, the amplified TCR beta libraries were sequenced as 87-base-pair reads. Processing in the source paper ran as follows. Across the 700 or so repertoires, a later analysis counted roughly 84 million unique TCR beta chains, 8.5 million to 12 million of which were shared by at least two donors. Raw reads were error-corrected and collapsed into unique sequences with a nearest-neighbor algorithm that merged closely related sequences to remove PCR and sequencing errors. To assign V, D and J gene segments, CDR3 sequences were aligned to IMGT reference sequences. Each retained sequence needed at least a six-nucleotide match to both a V gene segment and a J gene segment. A rearrangement was called productive if the CDR3 had no stop codons and remained in frame with V and J, and every other rearrangement was called non-productive. Following IMGT convention, CDR3 was defined as the stretch from the second conserved V-encoded cysteine up to the conserved J-encoded phenylalanine. In an earlier analysis of around 640 of the donors, sequences lacking an unambiguous match to a single V gene segment were excluded. An earlier analysis of 587 of the donors classified V segments as functional when productive rearrangements were above 56.7% and as segregating when the standard deviation between donors was above 5%. To diagnose cytomegalovirus status from the catalog of TCR beta chain sequences, a statistical classification framework was built. In a later analysis, V and J genes were assigned by comparing TCR nucleotide sequences against IMGT/GENE-DB human TR gene sequences. A later analysis assigned CDR3 sequences and most-parsimonious VDJ recombination scenarios with the TCRdist pipeline. In a later analysis, every TCR beta chain was defined by the combination of its CDR3 amino acid sequence and its V-gene family, and reads without a unique V-gene family were dropped. To address suspected cross-contamination and a sequencing artifact, a later analysis removed around 600 highly shared, low-generation-probability nucleotide sequences. In a later analysis, a clonal expansion index for each public chain was calculated from normalized within-repertoire ranks of inferred template counts. Generation probabilities in a later analysis came from a VDJ recombination model fitted to out-of-frame rearrangements, and those results were checked against IGoR. A later analysis scored TCR-TCR, TCR-HLA and TCR-CMV co-occurrence with hypergeometric tests, applying a repertoire-size bias correction to TCR pairs. A later analysis estimated false discovery rates by permuting HLA or CMV assignments 20 times. In a later analysis, co-occurring TCRs were grouped with DBSCAN, and TCRdist sequence similarity was added when clustering was performed within HLA-allele-positive subsets. Repertoires with fewer than 30,000 or more than 120,000 public chains, plus five repertoires with anomalous nucleotide sharing, were excluded from co-occurrence clustering. TCRdb holds this immuneACCESS table with in-frame rearrangements only. Some clones are missing; in checked studies, unresolved V genes explain under half, and the rest has no known cause. For V, J and clone size, that table is used; D and trimming come from the DNA. The sample table records about 160,000 clones; 75% to 85% of these occur just once. Roughly 13% of the sample comes from the top ten.

Notes on this clone: Its antigen is currently not known. The record has no base qualities; no much larger clone is one base away.

The CDR3 covers 16 residues, taking in both the cysteine and the phenylalanine. Only CDR3 DNA is held: 48 bases, read in frame from base 1. Per the germline V gene, LGHNA is the CDR1 and YSLEER is the CDR2. Compared with germline, V lacks 0 bases and J lacks 4 bases; bases without a gene match: 7. The cohort comprised several hundred healthy bone marrow donors. All cohort members were sampled while nominally healthy, although unrecorded immune exposures were likely present. The donor tested CMV seronegative and was one of the 352 seronegative cohort members. A peripheral blood sample was collected from each donor, and TCR beta sequencing was performed on peripheral blood mononuclear cells. The Qiagen DNeasy Blood Extraction Kit was used to extract genomic DNA from the blood cell samples.

The clonotype originates from a woman in her forties or fifties in good health and CMV-seronegative. Sequencing was carried out using PBMCs. The rearranged chain carries TRBV4-3 and TRBJ1-1; 8 junctional bases match TRBD1. The DNA reads TGCGCCAGCAGCCAAGATTCCGGGACAGGCGGCACTGAAGCTTTCTTT. The translation is CASSQDSGTGGTEAFF.